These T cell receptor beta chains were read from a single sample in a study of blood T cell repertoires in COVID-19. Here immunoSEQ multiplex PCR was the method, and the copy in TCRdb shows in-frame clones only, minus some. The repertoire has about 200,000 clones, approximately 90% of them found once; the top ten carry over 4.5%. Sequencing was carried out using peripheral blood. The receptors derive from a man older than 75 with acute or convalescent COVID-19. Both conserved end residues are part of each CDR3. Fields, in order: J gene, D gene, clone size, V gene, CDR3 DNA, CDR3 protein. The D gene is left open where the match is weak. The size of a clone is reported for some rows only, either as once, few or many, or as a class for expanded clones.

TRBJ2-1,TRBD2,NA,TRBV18,TGTGCCAGCTCACCAGGACTAGCGGGAGGCTCAGTCTACAATGAGCAGTTCTTC,CASSPGLAGGSVYNEQFF
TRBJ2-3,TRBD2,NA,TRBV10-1,TGCGCCAGCAGGGGGACTAGCGGGTTGGATCGAGTCACAGATACGCAGTATTTT,CASRGTSGLDRVTDTQYF
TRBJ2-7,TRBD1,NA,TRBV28,TGTGCCAGCAGTTTAGGGCAGGGGGTTAACTACGAGCAGTACTTC,CASSLGQGVNYEQYF
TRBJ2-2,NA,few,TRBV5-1,TGCGCCAGCAGCTTGGGACAGCCATTAGGTGGGGAGCTGTTTTTT,CASSLGQPLGGELFF
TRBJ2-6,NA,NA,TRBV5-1,TGCGCCAGCAGCTTACAGGCGTCGGGGGCCAACGTCCTGACTTTC,CASSLQASGANVLTF
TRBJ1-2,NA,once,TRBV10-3,TGTGCCATCAGTGAGAGGGGGTTCGGTGGCTACACCTTC,CAISERGFGGYTF
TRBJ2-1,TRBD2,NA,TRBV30,TGTGCCTGGAGCCCCGGACTAGCGGGGACCTCCTACAATGAGCAGTTCTTC,CAWSPGLAGTSYNEQFF
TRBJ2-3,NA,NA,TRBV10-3,TGTGCCATCTCGGGGTTTAGCACAGATACGCAGTATTTT,CAISGFSTDTQYF
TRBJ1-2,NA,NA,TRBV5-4,TGTGCCAGCAGCTTGGAGGGCAGCCCGGAGGAGGGCTACACCTTC,CASSLEGSPEEGYTF
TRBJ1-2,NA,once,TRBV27,TGTGCCAGCAGCCCTGGAGGCTATGGCTACACCTTC,CASSPGGYGYTF
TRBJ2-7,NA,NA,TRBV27,TGTGCCAGCAGTTCTAGGGGGGGCTACGAGCAGTACTTC,CASSSRGGYEQYF
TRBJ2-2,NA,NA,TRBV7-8,TGTGCCAGCAGCTTAGCTCGATCGTCCGGGGCCGGGGAGCTGTTTTTT,CASSLARSSGAGELFF
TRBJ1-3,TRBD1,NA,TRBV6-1,TGTGCCAGCAGTGAACCAAAAACCGGGACAGGATCCTTCTTGAACTTAAGAAACACCATATATTTT,CASSEPKTGTGSFLNLRNTIYF
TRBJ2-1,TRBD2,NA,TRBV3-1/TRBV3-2,TGTGCCAGCAGCCAGCCCCTGACTAGCGAGCATGAGCAGTTCTTC,CASSQPLTSEHEQFF
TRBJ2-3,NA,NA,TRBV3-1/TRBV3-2,TGTGCCAGCACGCCCGGGGGAAGGGGCCAGCGGGATACGCAGTATTTT,CASTPGGRGQRDTQYF
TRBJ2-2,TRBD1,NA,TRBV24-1,TGTGCCACCAGTGGATCGGGACAGGGGCCCGGGGAGCTGTTTTTT,CATSGSGQGPGELFF
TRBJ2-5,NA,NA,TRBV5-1,TGCGCCAGCAGGGTGGGGAGCAGCCAAGAGACCCAGTACTTC,CASRVGSSQETQYF
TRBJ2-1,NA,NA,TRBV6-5,TGTGCCAGCAGTTACTCGATCGGGGTTTATGGCGATGAGCAGTTCTTC,CASSYSIGVYGDEQFF
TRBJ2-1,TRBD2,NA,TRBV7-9,TGTGCCAGCAGCCCTAGCATCGGACTAGCGGAGCAGTTCTTC,CASSPSIGLAEQFF
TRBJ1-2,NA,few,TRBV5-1,TGCGCCAGCAGCTTGCCTAACCCAGGCTCGTCTGGCTACACCTTC,CASSLPNPGSSGYTF
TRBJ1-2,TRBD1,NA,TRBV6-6,TGTGCCAGCAGTTACGGGGAACAGGGGGCGGTTGGCTACACCTTC,CASSYGEQGAVGYTF
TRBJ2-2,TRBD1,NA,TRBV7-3,TGTGCCAGCAGCCGGGGACAGTCGAACACCGGGGAGCTGTTTTTT,CASSRGQSNTGELFF
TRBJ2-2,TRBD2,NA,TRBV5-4,TGTGCCAGCAGCTGGGGAGTAGCGGGAGGCACCGGGGAGCTGTTTTTT,CASSWGVAGGTGELFF
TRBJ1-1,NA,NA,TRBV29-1,TGCAGCGTTGAAGACGGGGGGGGCCCTGGCACTGAAGCTTTCTTT,CSVEDGGGPGTEAFF
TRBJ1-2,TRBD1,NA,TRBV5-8,TGTGCCAGCAGCTTGGGACAGGGCGACAATTATGGCTACACCTTC,CASSLGQGDNYGYTF
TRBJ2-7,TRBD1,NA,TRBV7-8,TGTGCCAGCAGCTTAGCGCAGGGACAGCAATACGAGCAGTACTTC,CASSLAQGQQYEQYF
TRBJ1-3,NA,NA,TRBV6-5,TGTGCCAGCAGCCCGTCGGCTGGAAACACCATATATTTT,CASSPSAGNTIYF
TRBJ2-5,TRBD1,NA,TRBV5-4,TGTGCCAGCAGCCCGGGACAGGGGGCCAGGGAGACCCAGTACTTC,CASSPGQGARETQYF
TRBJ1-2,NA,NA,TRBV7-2,TGTGCCAGCAGCTTTACAGAGAACTATGGCTACACCTTC,CASSFTENYGYTF
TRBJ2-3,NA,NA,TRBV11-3,TGTGCCAGCAGCCCCGGAGGGCCGGAAGATACGCAGTATTTT,CASSPGGPEDTQYF
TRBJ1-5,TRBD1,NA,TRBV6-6,TGTGCCAGCAGCCGGACAGGAAGCAATCAGCCCCAGCATTTT,CASSRTGSNQPQHF
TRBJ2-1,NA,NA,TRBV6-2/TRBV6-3,TGTGCCAGCAGTCTCCGGTCTAGCAATGAGCAGTTCTTC,CASSLRSSNEQFF
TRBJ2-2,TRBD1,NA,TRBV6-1,TGTGCCAGCAGTGATGATGATCACAGGGGCACCGGGGAGCTGTTTTTT,CASSDDDHRGTGELFF
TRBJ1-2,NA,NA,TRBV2,TGTGCCAGCAGCACAGGCCTTAGTGGCTACACCTTC,CASSTGLSGYTF
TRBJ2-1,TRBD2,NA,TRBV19,TGTGCCAGTATTGGCGGGAGCTATCTCTCCTACAATGAGCAGTTCTTC,CASIGGSYLSYNEQFF
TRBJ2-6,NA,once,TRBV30,TGTGCCTGGAGTAAGGGGACAGGGGCCAACGTCCTGACTTTC,CAWSKGTGANVLTF
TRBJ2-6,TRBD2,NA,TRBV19,TGTGCCAGTAGGGCCCCCGGGACTAAATTCTCTGGGGCCAACGTCCTGACTTTC,CASRAPGTKFSGANVLTF
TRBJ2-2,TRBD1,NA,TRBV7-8,TGTGCCAGCAACGGACAGGGGGCGGCGACCGGGGAGCTGTTTTTT,CASNGQGAATGELFF
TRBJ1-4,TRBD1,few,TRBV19,TGTGCCAGTAGTATCGTACAGGGGAGTGAAAAACTGTTTTTT,CASSIVQGSEKLFF
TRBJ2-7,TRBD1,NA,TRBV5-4,TGTGCCAGCAGCTTGGGGGGACAGGGTTCATACGAGCAGTACTTC,CASSLGGQGSYEQYF
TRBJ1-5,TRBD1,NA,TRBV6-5,TGTGCCAGCACCAGGGGGCTGCAGCCCCAGCATTTT,CASTRGLQPQHF
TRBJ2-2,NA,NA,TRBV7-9,TGTGCCAGCAGCTTAATGTCCAGCACCGGGGAGCTGTTTTTT,CASSLMSSTGELFF
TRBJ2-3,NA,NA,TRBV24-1,TGTGCCACCAGTGATGCGGGGTCTAGCACAGATACGCAGTATTTT,CATSDAGSSTDTQYF
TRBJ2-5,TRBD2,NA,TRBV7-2,TGTGCCAGCAGCTTTGGGACTAGCGGGGAGACCCAGTACTTC,CASSFGTSGETQYF
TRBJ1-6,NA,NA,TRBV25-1,TGTGCCAGCAGTGAGGGCTCAAGCTCCTATAATTCACCCCTCCACTTT,CASSEGSSSYNSPLHF
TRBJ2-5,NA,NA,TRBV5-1,TGCGCCAGCTCGGTTGGAGGGTGGCAAGAGACCCAGTACTTC,CASSVGGWQETQYF
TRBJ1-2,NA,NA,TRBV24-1,TGTGCCACCAGTGATGGGGTAAGGACTGGAGGCTACACCTTC,CATSDGVRTGGYTF
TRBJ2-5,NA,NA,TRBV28,TGTGCCAGCAGTTTTACAGAAGAGACCCAGTACTTC,CASSFTEETQYF
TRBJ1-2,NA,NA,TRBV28,TGTGCCAGCAGTTGGGGGGTCGGGAATGGCTACACCTTC,CASSWGVGNGYTF
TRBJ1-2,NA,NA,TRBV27,TGTGCCAGCAGTTTTACGGGGAAGGATGGCTACACCTTC,CASSFTGKDGYTF
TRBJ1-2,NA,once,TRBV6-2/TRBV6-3,TGTGCCAGCAGTTACCAGTCTAACTATGGCTACACCTTC,CASSYQSNYGYTF
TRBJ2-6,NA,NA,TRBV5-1,TGCGCCAGCAGCTTGGGAGGAACTGGGGCCAACGTCCTGACTTTC,CASSLGGTGANVLTF
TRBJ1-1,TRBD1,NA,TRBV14,TGTGCCAGCAGCTTGGGACAGGGAATGGCTGAAGCTTTCTTT,CASSLGQGMAEAFF
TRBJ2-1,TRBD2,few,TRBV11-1,TGTGCCAGCATCGCCAGACTAGCGGGCGGGAACAATGAGCAGTTCTTC,CASIARLAGGNNEQFF
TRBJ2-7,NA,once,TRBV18,TGTGCCAGCTCAAATACTAGCCTAAGCAGCTACGAGCAGTACTTC,CASSNTSLSSYEQYF
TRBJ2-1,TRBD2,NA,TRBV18,TGTGCCAGCTCACCACCGGGACTAGCGGGAGGTGAGCAGTTCTTC,CASSPPGLAGGEQFF
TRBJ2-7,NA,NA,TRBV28,TGTGCCAGCAGTCCGGGGACATCCTTCAGCGAGCAGTACTTC,CASSPGTSFSEQYF